A single sample gave rise to the 31 T cell receptor beta chains below, sequenced in a study of cytomegalovirus exposure and HLA in healthy donors. Produced via immunoSEQ multiplex PCR; TCRdb's table is partial and in-frame only. The sample lists 120,000 to 150,000 clones; around 84% were seen once. The source material was PBMCs. Source of these receptors: a man between 18 and 35 years old in good health and CMV-seropositive.

This clone has a single count. The chain is built from TRBV6-4 and TRBJ2-2; 9 nucleotides line up with TRBD1. The trim removed 7 bases at V and 4 bases at J, leaving 7 bases unmatched. Germline V gene data show CDR1 as MRHNA and CDR2 as SNTAGT. CDR3 size: 15 residues. The CDR3, as DNA: TGTGCCAGCATCACACCGGGACAGGGCACCGGGGAGCTGTTTTTT. The encoded protein is CASITPGQGTGELFF.

In the case of this clone: This sample also contains other DNA sequences that code for the same CDR3. The chain combines TRBV5-1 with TRBJ2-3; TRBD1 is a possible D gene (6 bases). The ends were cut back, 0 bases at V and 1 base at J, with 9 bases in the middle. This CDR3 contains 15 residues. Per germline, CDR1 SGHRS and CDR2 YFSETQ. The CDR3 spells CASSLAAGGTDTQYF. The CDR3 DNA follows: TGCGCCAGCAGCTTGGCGGCAGGGGGCACAGATACGCAGTATTTT.

The rearrangement joins TRBV9 to TRBJ2-7, with D perhaps matching TRBD2 (6 bases). From germline, CDR1 is SGDLS and CDR2 YYNGEE. The CDR3 length is 14 residues. V shed 0 bases and J shed 2 bases, with 9 bases lying between them. The CDR3 region has the DNA TGTGCCAGCAGCGTAGGGGGACTTCCCTACGAGCAGTACTTC. It is translated as CASSVGGLPYEQYF.

In its sample, this clone was seen once. The V and J genes are TRBV4-1 and TRBJ1-1, with a weak D call TRBD1 (5 bases). The CDR3 consists of 12 residues. CDR1 MGHRA and CDR2 YSYEKL come from the germline V gene. The V end lost 3 bases, the J end lost 6 bases, and 8 bases lay between the germline ends. CDR3 DNA sequence: TGCGCCAGCAGCCAGGGGGAGGCTGAAGCTTTCTTT. The encoded protein is CASSQGEAEAFF.

This chain links TRBV6-1 with TRBJ2-7; 7 bases align to TRBD2. Germline assignment: CDR1 MNHNS and CDR2 SASEGT. Trimming at V came to 5 bases and at J to 1 base, leaving 8 bases not matched to a gene. The CDR3 runs to 15 residues. DNA of the CDR3: TGTGCCAGCAGTCTAACCGGGACTATATCCTACGAGCAGTACTTC. Translating it yields CASSLTGTISYEQYF.

The genes are TRBV5-6 and TRBJ2-2, with TRBD2 matching over 8 bases. Unmatched junction bases numbered 8, after V lost 0 bases and J lost 4 bases. Per the germline V gene, CDR1 is SGHDT and CDR2 is YYEEEE. The CDR3 spans 17 residues. The CDR3, as DNA: TGTGCCAGCAGCTTGGTGGGCGGGGGGAAGCCCACCGGGGAGCTGTTTTTT. Protein product: CASSLVGGGKPTGELFF.

This CDR3 reads CASSHPGGPQHF. The CDR3 DNA follows: TGCGCCAGCAGCCACCCGGGGGGGCCCCAGCATTTT. The V and J genes are TRBV4-1 and TRBJ1-5; D perhaps matches TRBD1 (5 bases). The CDR3 extends over 12 amino acids. Germline V gives CDR1 MGHRA, CDR2 YSYEKL. The germline V and J ends were trimmed by 3 bases and 9 bases, with 9 bases remaining between them.

The chain links TRBV10-3 to TRBJ2-1; 8 bases are a match to TRBD2. Germline V gene data show CDR1 as ENHRY and CDR2 as SYGVKD. V lost 4 bases and J lost 7; bases outside the gene matches: 9. CDR3 length: 15 amino acids. The CDR3 bases are TGTGCCATCAGTGGGGGGGTAGCGGGGCAGAATGAGCAGTTCTTC. Its translation: CAISGGVAGQNEQFF.

The rearrangement uses TRBV11-2 and TRBJ1-2, with D perhaps matching TRBD1 (6 bases). Germline CDR1 SGHAT, CDR2 FQNNGV. The CDR3 is 13 amino acids. V was shortened by 5 bases and J by 8 bases, with 15 bases between the two germline ends. CDR3 sequence reads: CASSTDSHLGYTF. The CDR3 DNA is TGTGCCAGCAGCACGGACAGCCATTTGGGCTACACCTTC.

V and J are TRBV7-9 and TRBJ1-6, with 7 bases that match TRBD1. This CDR3 spans 15 amino acids. V lost 3 bases to trimming and J lost 8 bases; unmatched junction nucleotides: 7. Germline loops: CDR1 SEHNR, CDR2 FQNEAQ (reference sequence). CDR3 protein: CASSFTGDDDSPLHF. The CDR3 DNA is TGTGCCAGCAGCTTTACAGGGGACGACGATTCACCCCTCCACTTT.

The V gene is TRBV7-9, the J gene TRBJ1-5; a possible D gene is TRBD1 (6 bases). V lost 1 base to trimming and J lost 3 bases, with 13 bases between them. CDR3 length equals 16 residues. The germline CDR1 and CDR2 sequences are SEHNR and FQNEAQ (reference sequence). CDR3: CASSLGVYRDNQPQHF. DNA of the CDR3: TGTGCCAGCAGCTTAGGAGTCTACAGGGACAATCAGCCCCAGCATTTT.

The chain combines TRBV4-2 with TRBJ2-3, with D hard to call. The V and J ends lost 1 base and 6 bases respectively, with 5 bases between them. The CDR3 consists of 12 residues. CDR1 and CDR2 (germline): LGHNA, YNFKEQ. CDR3 amino acids: CASSQVGDTQYF. The CDR3 DNA reads TGTGCCAGCAGCCAAGTTGGCGATACGCAGTATTTT.

The rearrangement joins TRBV6-1 to TRBJ2-7; possible D gene TRBD1, 5 bases. Trimming stripped 4 bases from V and 3 bases from J, with 13 bases between. Germline CDR1 reads MNHNS; CDR2 reads SASEGT. This CDR3 is built from 14 residues. The CDR3 DNA reads as TGTGCCAGCAGTGGAACCGGTACAGGCTACGAGCAGTACTTC. Encoded protein: CASSGTGTGYEQYF.

A single count supports this clone. The V gene is TRBV25-1, the J gene TRBJ2-1, with TRBD2 matching over 12 bases. V was pared by 4 bases and J by 0 bases, with 4 bases of the junction left unmatched. Per the germline V gene, CDR1 is MGHDK and CDR2 is SYGVNS. This CDR3 has 17 residues. The CDR3: CASSGLAGVGSYNEQFF. In nucleotides, the CDR3 is TGTGCCAGCAGTGGACTAGCGGGAGTGGGCTCCTACAATGAGCAGTTCTTC.

The rearrangement uses TRBV4-1 and TRBJ2-3, with D maybe TRBD2 (5 bases). This CDR3 is built from 14 residues. The V gene's germline CDR1 is MGHRA and CDR2 YSYEKL. The V end was cut by 1 base, the J end by 5 bases, with 10 bases between. DNA for the CDR3: TGCGCCAGCAGCCAAGTTGATAGCGTAGATACGCAGTATTTT. It yields the protein CASSQVDSVDTQYF.

This clone was counted ten times or more. This sequence joins TRBV6-4 and TRBJ2-2, with 7 bases lining up with TRBD2. The germline V gene encodes CDR1 MRHNA and CDR2 SNTAGT. The CDR3 is 17 amino acids. V gave up 3 bases and J gave up 1 base; unmatched junction bases: 8. The CDR3 region is CASSEGAERENTGELFF. DNA for the CDR3: TGTGCCAGCAGTGAGGGTGCCGAGCGGGAGAACACCGGGGAGCTGTTTTTT.

V and J are TRBV19 and TRBJ2-6; 7 nucleotides agree with TRBD2. V lost 7 bases, J lost 0 bases, and 3 bases stayed unmatched. CDR1 LNHDA and CDR2 SQIVND come from the germline V gene (reference sequence). CDR3 length: 15 amino acids. DNA for the CDR3: TGTGCCAGTAAGGGGAGGGGCTCTGGGGCCAACGTCCTGACTTTC. It encodes CASKGRGSGANVLTF.

CDR3 loop: CASSLGQQGNQPQHF. The CDR3 bases are TGTGCCAGCAGCTTAGGCCAACAGGGCAATCAGCCCCAGCATTTT. The gene calls are TRBV13 and TRBJ1-5; D might be TRBD1 (5 bases). The CDR3 has 15 residues. V lost 0 bases and J 2 bases, leaving 8 bases between the germline ends. The germline V gene has CDR1 PRHDT and CDR2 FYEKMQ (reference sequence).

This clone was seen a handful of times. V usage is TRBV27 and J usage is TRBJ2-7; 7 bases align to TRBD2. The V and J ends lost 6 bases and 5 bases, in that order; junction bases with no gene match: 4. Per the germline V gene, CDR1 is MNHEY and CDR2 is SMNVEV (reference sequence). This CDR3 has 12 residues. The CDR3 DNA reads as TGTGCCAGCAGAAGGACTAGTAACGAGCAGTACTTC. This sequence encodes CASRRTSNEQYF.

CDR3 nucleotide sequence: TGTGCCAGCAGTTTACTCCGGGTCTCAAATAATTCACCCCTCCACTTT. Protein product: CASSLLRVSNNSPLHF. The genes are TRBV27 and TRBJ1-6; D uncertain. Deletions cut 2 bases from V and 5 bases from J, with 13 bases between. This CDR3 is built from 16 residues. In germline, CDR1 is MNHEY, CDR2 SMNVEV (reference sequence).

The V and J genes are TRBV27 and TRBJ1-2; the match to TRBD1 covers 9 bases. The junction had 11 bases not matched to a gene; V was cut back by 4 bases and J by 8 bases. From germline, CDR1 is MNHEY and CDR2 SMNVEV (reference sequence). The CDR3 has 15 amino acids. This chain's CDR3 is CASSSLWDREGGYTF. As DNA, the CDR3 is TGTGCCAGCAGTTCCTTGTGGGACAGGGAAGGCGGCTACACCTTC.

The chain joins TRBV30 to TRBJ2-7; the D gene is possibly TRBD1 (5 bases). The CDR3 is 13 amino acids. Deletions cut 8 bases from V and 9 bases from J, with 23 bases between. Germline CDR1 reads GTSNPN; CDR2 reads SVGIG (reference sequence). The CDR3 protein is CAKVRGGPLGQYF. The CDR3 DNA is TGTGCCAAGGTTAGGGGCGGACCGTTGGGGCAGTACTTC. The full variable domain, its missing parts supplied by reference TRBV30 and TRBJ2-7, is SQTIHQWPATLVQPVGSPLSLECTVEGTSNPNLYWYRQAAGRGLQLLFYSVGIGQISSEVPQNLSASRPQDRQFILSSKKLLLSDSGFYLCAKVRGGPLGQYFGPGTRLTVT.

The V call is TRBV4-2, the J call TRBJ2-7, with TRBD1 identical over 9 bases. Looked up from germline, CDR1 is LGHNA and CDR2 is YNFKEQ. J was trimmed by 5 bases and V by 0 bases; bases with no gene match: 5. CDR3 size: 15 residues. The CDR3: CASSQDRGQGDEQYF. In DNA, the CDR3 is TGTGCCAGCAGCCAAGATAGGGGACAGGGTGACGAGCAGTACTTC.

This chain uses TRBV21-1 with TRBJ1-6; TRBD1, the table's D call, lacks a check against the DNA. TRBV21-1 is a listed pseudogene. The CDR3 spans 15 residues. CDR3 sequence reads: CASSKKGEQDSPLHF. The CDR3 coding sequence is TGTGCCAGCAGCAAAAAGGGTGAACAGGATTCACCCCTCCACTTT.

This chain uses TRBV28 with TRBJ2-7; 7 bases agree with TRBD1. The length of the CDR3 is 12 residues. From germline, CDR1 is MDHEN and CDR2 SYDVKM. J gave up 2 bases and V 10 bases, and 5 bases lay outside the gene matches. CDR3 sequence reads: CATRDSAYEQYF. The CDR3 DNA is TGTGCCACCAGGGACAGTGCCTACGAGCAGTACTTC.

The chain uses TRBV6-1 and TRBJ2-1, with D perhaps matching TRBD2 (5 bases). Germline loops: CDR1 MNHNS, CDR2 SASEGT. The CDR3 is 15 residues long. V shed 3 bases and J shed 10 bases, with 19 bases lying between them. In DNA, the CDR3 is TGTGCCAGCAGTGACGGACTTGGCTACTCTACCGAGCAGTTCTTC. Its translation is CASSDGLGYSTEQFF.

The V gene is TRBV10-3, the J gene TRBJ1-1, with D maybe TRBD1 (5 bases). V shed 6 bases and J shed 1 base, with 9 bases lying between them. Germline CDR1 reads ENHRY; CDR2 reads SYGVKD. The length of the CDR3 is 13 residues. Here the CDR3 reads CAIRGLKNTEAFF. The CDR3 DNA follows: TGTGCCATCAGGGGGCTTAAGAACACTGAAGCTTTCTTT.

The V gene is TRBV18, the J gene TRBJ1-4; D possibly corresponds to TRBD1 (5 bases). The CDR3 loop spans 14 amino acids. Germline V gene lookup returns CDR1 KGHSH and CDR2 LQKENI. The V gene lost 5 bases and the J gene lost 4 bases, with 11 bases spanning the gap. The DNA for the CDR3 is TGTGCCAGCTCAAAAGACAGAGATAATGAAAAACTGTTTTTT. As protein: CASSKDRDNEKLFF. The full variable domain, rest sourced from reference TRBV18 and TRBJ1-4, is NAGVMQNPRHLVRRRGQEARLRCSPMKGHSHVYWYRQLPEEGLKFMVYLQKENIIDESGMPKERFSAEFPKEGPSILRIQQVVRGDSAAYFCASSKDRDNEKLFFGSGTQLSVL.

The chain is built from TRBV6-1 and TRBJ2-7, with 7 bases identical to TRBD2. There are 12 residues in the CDR3. Trimming at V came to 8 bases and at J to 9 bases, leaving 10 bases not matched to a gene. The germline gives CDR1 MNHNS, CDR2 SASEGT. The CDR3 nucleotides read TGTGCCAGCGGCTTGCGACTAGCATGGCAGTACTTC. Translation gives CASGLRLAWQYF.

This chain joins TRBV7-9 and TRBJ1-4, with 8 bases matching TRBD1. There are 18 residues in the CDR3. J gave up 4 bases and V 2 bases, and 12 bases lay outside the gene matches. The germline CDR1 and CDR2 sequences are SEHNR and FQNEAQ (reference sequence). In DNA form, the CDR3 reads TGTGCCAGCAGCTTATGTTTACAGGGGGTATGTTATAATGAAAAACTGTTTTTT. Protein product: CASSLCLQGVCYNEKLFF. The full variable domain, its missing parts supplied by reference TRBV7-9 and TRBJ1-4, is DTGVSQNPRHKITKRGQNVTFRCDPISEHNRLYWYRQTLGQGPEFLTYFQNEAQLEKSRLLSDRFSAERPKGSFSTLEIQRTEQGDSAMYLCASSLCLQGVCYNEKLFFGSGTQLSVL.

The CDR3 DNA follows: TGTGCCTGGAGTGTGCTACGGGACACCCGGGGACAGTACTTC. It translates to CAWSVLRDTRGQYF. The chain joins TRBV30 to TRBJ2-7, with D possibly TRBD1 on 6 matching bases. This CDR3 has 14 amino acids. Looked up from germline, CDR1 is GTSNPN and CDR2 is SVGIG (reference sequence). Trimming left V 0 bases short and J 10 bases short, with 19 bases between.